Shown below are 3 T cell receptor beta chains from a single sample sequenced in a study of blood T cell repertoires in COVID-19. Sequencing used immunoSEQ multiplex PCR; TCRdb keeps in-frame clones, though not all of them. The data show around 340,000 clones, over 70% seen once. Sequencing input: peripheral blood. These receptors all stem from a man aged 30 to 45 with active or convalescent COVID-19.

The CDR3, as DNA: TGTGCCAGCAGCTGGGACAGGGGTAGGGAAAAACTGTTTTTT. Translating gives CASSWDRGREKLFF. The J gene is TRBJ1-4, the V gene TRBV13; TRBD1 matches 10 bases. The CDR3 extends over 14 amino acids. The junction had 4 bases not matched to a gene; V was cut back by 4 bases and J by 8 bases. Germline assignment: CDR1 PRHDT and CDR2 FYEKMQ (reference sequence). Full variable domain (remainder filled in from reference TRBV13 and TRBJ1-4): AAGVIQSPRHLIKEKRETATLKCYPIPRHDTVYWYQQGPGQDPQFLISFYEKMQSDKGSIPDRFSAQQFSDYHSELNMSSLELGDSALYFCASSWDRGREKLFFGSGTQLSVL.

CDR3 sequence: CASSTLSGGAGNIQYF. The CDR3, as DNA: TGTGCCAGCAGCACCCTAAGCGGGGGGGCGGGAAACATTCAGTACTTC. The rearrangement links TRBV9 to TRBJ2-4; 10 nucleotides line up with TRBD2. The V segment lost 4 bases and the J segment 6 bases; nucleotides outside the gene matches: 10. This CDR3 comprises 16 residues. Germline V gene data show CDR1 as SGDLS and CDR2 as YYNGEE.

A single count supports this clone. V gene TRBV2 combines with J gene TRBJ1-2; D is uncertain. Between the trimmed V and J ends, which lost 4 bases and 0 bases, there was a span of 18 bases. CDR1 and CDR2 from the germline V gene are SNHLY and FYNNEI. The CDR3 totals 17 residues. CDR3 loop: CASSGPPRTETNYGYTF. The DNA for the CDR3 is TGTGCCAGCAGTGGCCCCCCACGAACGGAGACTAACTATGGCTACACCTTC.